This TCR beta chain was identified in a study of blood T cell repertoires in COVID-19. About the study: PBMCs, B-cell-depleted T cells, or T cells provided the cDNA or gDNA that made up the material.

How the authors handled the data: For nucleated cells, counts were estimated from reference gene primer amplification. Produced via immunoSEQ multiplex PCR; TCRdb's table is partial and in-frame only. The D gene and trimming were derived from the DNA, and the V and J assignments and clone size from that table. The sample comprises about 270,000 clones, about 85% of which are singletons, and less than 4.5% rests with the top ten. Germline CDR1 and CDR2: SEHNR and FQNEAQ (reference sequence). Trimming stripped 4 bases from V and 10 bases from J, with 13 bases between. This CDR3 region has 12 residues. The origin of this receptor is a woman aged 45 to 65 with active or convalescent COVID-19. The genes are TRBV7-9 and TRBJ1-1; D possibly corresponds to TRBD1 (5 bases). What was sequenced was peripheral blood. The CDR3 DNA sequence: TGTGCCAGCAGCTACTCCAGGGTTGGAGCTTTCTTT. It yields the protein CASSYSRVGAFF.